The rows below give T cell receptor beta chains drawn from one sample of a study of blood T cell repertoires in COVID-19. Sequenced by immunoSEQ multiplex PCR; TCRdb stores in-frame clones only, minus some. The table records hundreds of thousands of clones, approximately 86% of them present only once. The specimen was PBMCs or T cells enriched from blood (not recorded which). The receptors shown here come from a woman in her fifties or sixties who had recovered from COVID-19. CDR3s include the opening cysteine and the closing phenylalanine or tryptophan. Each record gives: V gene, J gene, D gene, clone size, CDR3 protein, CDR3 DNA. The D gene is left open where the match is weak. Clone size is not always given. Where it is, it says once, few, many or a class for expanded clones.

v_gene: TRBV15; j_gene: TRBJ2-5; d_gene: TRBD2; abundance: once; CDR3aa: CATSRGSGLGAQETQYF; CDR3nt: TGTGCCACCAGCAGAGGATCGGGACTAGGCGCCCAAGAGACCCAGTACTTC
v_gene: TRBV4-1; j_gene: TRBJ1-5; d_gene: .; abundance: .; CDR3aa: CASSPWAGEFSQPQHF; CDR3nt: TGCGCCAGCAGCCCCTGGGCGGGAGAGTTTTCTCAGCCCCAGCATTTT
v_gene: TRBV28; j_gene: TRBJ2-1; d_gene: TRBD2; abundance: .; CDR3aa: CKAGLVGDEQFF; CDR3nt: TGTAAAGCGGGGCTAGTCGGGGATGAGCAGTTCTTC
v_gene: TRBV6-2/TRBV6-3; j_gene: TRBJ2-1; d_gene: .; abundance: .; CDR3aa: CASSGTPSYNEQFF; CDR3nt: TGTGCCAGCAGTGGGACTCCATCCTACAATGAGCAGTTCTTC
v_gene: TRBV7-2; j_gene: TRBJ1-2; d_gene: .; abundance: .; CDR3aa: CASTLGSVSYGYTF; CDR3nt: TGTGCCAGCACCCTCGGGTCAGTCAGCTATGGCTACACCTTC
v_gene: TRBV7-2; j_gene: TRBJ2-2; d_gene: TRBD2; abundance: .; CDR3aa: CASSLGGGSGRAFTGELFF; CDR3nt: TGTGCCAGCAGCTTAGGAGGGGGTAGCGGGAGGGCATTCACCGGGGAGCTGTTTTTT
v_gene: TRBV5-4; j_gene: TRBJ1-5; d_gene: TRBD1; abundance: .; CDR3aa: CASSLGGTGDQPQHF; CDR3nt: TGTGCCAGCAGCCTGGGGGGGACAGGGGATCAGCCCCAGCATTTT
v_gene: TRBV3-1/TRBV3-2; j_gene: TRBJ2-7; d_gene: TRBD2; abundance: .; CDR3aa: CASSAHPSGNYEQYF; CDR3nt: TGTGCCAGCAGCGCCCACCCTAGCGGCAACTACGAGCAGTACTTC
v_gene: TRBV5-6; j_gene: TRBJ2-5; d_gene: TRBD2; abundance: .; CDR3aa: CASSLAGGGETQYF; CDR3nt: TGTGCCAGCAGCTTGGCCGGGGGAGGGGAGACCCAGTACTTC
v_gene: TRBV5-6; j_gene: TRBJ1-2; d_gene: .; abundance: .; CDR3aa: CASSLGAPVDYGYTF; CDR3nt: TGTGCCAGCAGCTTGGGGGCCCCCGTGGACTATGGCTACACCTTC
v_gene: TRBV28; j_gene: TRBJ2-1; d_gene: .; abundance: few; CDR3aa: CAGTRAGYADEQFF; CDR3nt: TGTGCCGGAACACGGGCAGGGTACGCCGATGAGCAGTTCTTC
v_gene: TRBV11-2; j_gene: TRBJ2-2; d_gene: TRBD1; abundance: .; CDR3aa: CASRVFDRGGGELFF; CDR3nt: TGTGCCAGCAGGGTATTTGACAGGGGCGGCGGGGAGCTGTTTTTT
v_gene: TRBV7-2; j_gene: TRBJ1-1; d_gene: .; abundance: .; CDR3aa: CASSLRVAGANTEAFF; CDR3nt: TGTGCCAGCAGCCTTAGAGTAGCAGGGGCAAACACTGAAGCTTTCTTT
v_gene: TRBV11-2; j_gene: TRBJ2-5; d_gene: .; abundance: .; CDR3aa: CASSFIRGETQYF; CDR3nt: TGTGCCAGCAGCTTTATAAGGGGAGAGACCCAGTACTTC
v_gene: TRBV2; j_gene: TRBJ2-7; d_gene: .; abundance: .; CDR3aa: CASSEAATQTYEQYF; CDR3nt: TGTGCCAGCAGTGAAGCGGCCACACAAACCTACGAGCAGTACTTC
v_gene: TRBV5-1; j_gene: TRBJ2-6; d_gene: .; abundance: .; CDR3aa: CASSLGLSGANVLTF; CDR3nt: TGCGCCAGCAGTCTTGGGCTCTCTGGGGCCAACGTCCTGACTTTC
v_gene: TRBV27; j_gene: TRBJ2-7; d_gene: TRBD1; abundance: few; CDR3aa: CASRRTGPYEQYF; CDR3nt: TGTGCCAGCCGGCGGACAGGGCCCTACGAGCAGTACTTC
v_gene: TRBV2; j_gene: TRBJ2-7; d_gene: .; abundance: .; CDR3aa: CASSESFYEQYF; CDR3nt: TGTGCCAGCAGTGAATCATTCTACGAGCAGTACTTC
v_gene: TRBV7-8; j_gene: TRBJ2-7; d_gene: .; abundance: few; CDR3aa: CASSIPMGPRQYF; CDR3nt: TGTGCCAGCAGCATCCCGATGGGCCCCCGGCAGTACTTC
v_gene: TRBV5-4; j_gene: TRBJ2-7; d_gene: TRBD2; abundance: .; CDR3aa: CASSSPTSHFSYEQYF; CDR3nt: TGTGCCAGCAGCTCCCCGACTAGCCATTTCTCCTACGAGCAGTACTTC